This TCR beta chain was recovered during a study of T cells in Graves' hyperthyroidism and ophthalmopathy. The wider study: Pretreatment peripheral blood was obtained at initial diagnosis.

At least ten counts were recorded for this clonotype. It was RNA transcripts that yielded the amplified TCR beta CDR3 regions. HTBI primers were used for first-round RT-PCR of the TCR CDR3. Using its own MiXCR run on the multiplex PCR reads, TCRdb lists one record per CDR3 protein. The table includes a few hundred thousand distinct CDR3 sequences, around 16% detected once. Patients affected by ophthalmopathy presented a Clinical Activity Score of at least 3, a NOSPECS grade of at least 4, and disease duration below 3 months. Exclusions: uncontrolled infection, other autoimmune disease, pregnancy, lactation. The source of the PBMCs was 9.5 to 10 ml of fresh peripheral blood. The CDR3 contains 16 residues. The V end lost 5 bases, the J end lost 5 bases, and 21 bases lay between the germline ends. CDR1 is SNHLY and CDR2 is FYNNEI in the germline V gene.

The TCR originated in a woman aged 40 to 50 with Graves' ophthalmopathy. The sample comprised blood. The rearrangement links TRBV2 to TRBJ1-2; possible D gene TRBD1, 6 bases. The CDR3 DNA sequence: TGTGCCAGCAGTCGGGGCAGGGGCCCTCGGGTTTATGGCTACACCTTC. Its translation is CASSRGRGPRVYGYTF.